This T cell receptor beta chain was recovered during a study of cytomegalovirus exposure and HLA in healthy donors. The PCR employed 60 Vbeta primers together with 13 Jbeta primers. Data came from immunoSEQ multiplex PCR; TCRdb stores just in-frame clones and leaves some out. Of approximately 160,000 clones listed, 60% to 80% are singletons. V shed 2 bases and J shed 5 bases, with 13 bases lying between them. This CDR3 has 14 residues. Per the germline V gene, CDR1 is SGHRS and CDR2 is YFSETQ. General study results and limits: In vitro experiments confirmed that a few CMV-associated chains were specific for CMV antigens.

As for this clone: What it recognizes is unknown.

The source of this sequence is a male donor in good health and CMV-seronegative. The chain couples TRBV5-1 to TRBJ2-5, with D hard to call. Material: PBMCs. The CDR3 loop reads CASSLYLVGETQYF. Written as DNA, the CDR3 is TGCGCCAGCAGCTTATATTTGGTCGGGGAGACCCAGTACTTC.